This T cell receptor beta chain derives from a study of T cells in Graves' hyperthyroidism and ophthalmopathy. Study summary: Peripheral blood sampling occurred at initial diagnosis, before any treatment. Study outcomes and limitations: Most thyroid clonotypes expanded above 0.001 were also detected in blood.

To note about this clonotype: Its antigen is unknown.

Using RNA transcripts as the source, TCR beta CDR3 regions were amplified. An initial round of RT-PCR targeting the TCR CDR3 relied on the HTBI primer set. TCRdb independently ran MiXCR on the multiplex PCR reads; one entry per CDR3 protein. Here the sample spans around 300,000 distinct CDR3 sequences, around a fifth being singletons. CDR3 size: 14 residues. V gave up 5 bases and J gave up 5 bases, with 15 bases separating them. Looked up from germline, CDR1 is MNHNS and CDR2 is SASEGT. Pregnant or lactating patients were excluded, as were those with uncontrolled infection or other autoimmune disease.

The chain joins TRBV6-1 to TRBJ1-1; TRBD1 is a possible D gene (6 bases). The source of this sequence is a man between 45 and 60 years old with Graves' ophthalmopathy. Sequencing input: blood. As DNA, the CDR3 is TGTGCCAGCAGTTACGGGGGGGCTTTGACTGAAGCTTTCTTT. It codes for CASSYGGALTEAFF.